The 22 T cell receptor beta chains below were found in one sample sequenced in a study of response to subunit inactivated influenza vaccine (dated 2018 in TCRdb). Read against the paper, the sample's time point label means: 45 to 50 days after influenza vaccine administration. The method was RT-PCR. Reads for this sample came from an Illumina HiSeq 2500. TCRdb applied fastp at Q25 and MiXCR to the public reads, then kept only in-frame beta chains. Rows with one shared CDR3 protein collapse into an entry with the most common genes and DNA. The table for this sample lists about 480,000 distinct CDR3 sequences; over 10% of them were counted only once. Roughly 14% of the sample lies in the top ten. Sequenced here: PBMCs from blood, sampled about 40 days after vaccination. The receptors derive from a man aged 45 to 65 who received an inactivated influenza vaccine. Donor details come from another sample of the same person, matched by shared clones.

This clonotype was seen more than once but under ten times. The chain couples TRBV10-3 to TRBJ1-3, with 7 positions matching TRBD1. This CDR3 is 13 amino acids long. The germline V gene encodes CDR1 ENHRY and CDR2 SYGVKD. J lost 1 base, V lost 10 bases, and 4 bases had no gene match. This CDR3 reads CATDRASGNTIYF. For the CDR3, the DNA is TGTGCCACCGACAGGGCATCTGGAAACACCATATATTTT.

The CDR3 DNA is TGCGCCAGCAGCTTGGGAGTGGCGGTTGGGCAGACCCAAGAGACCCAGTACTTC. As protein: CASSLGVAVGQTQETQYF. The chain employs TRBV5-1 and TRBJ2-5; D gene ambiguous. CDR3 length: 18 residues. Looked up from germline, CDR1 is SGHRS and CDR2 is YFSETQ. Trimming pared 0 bases from V and 1 base from J, leaving 19 bases between.

The chain couples TRBV18 to TRBJ2-2; 9 nucleotides align to TRBD2. This CDR3 region has 16 residues. V trimming: 6 bases; J trimming: 6 bases; junction bases outside the gene matches: 11. Germline-derived CDR1 and CDR2 are KGHSH and LQKENI. CDR3 DNA: TGTGCCAGCTCCCCTAATGCAGCGGGAGGATCCGGGGAGCTGTTTTTT. This translates into CASSPNAAGGSGELFF.

The DNA for the CDR3 is TGCGCCAGCAGCCGGACGATCCACTCCTACGAGCAGTACTTC. Translating gives CASSRTIHSYEQYF. The chain uses TRBV4-1 and TRBJ2-7; D gene uncertain. CDR3 length equals 14 residues. Germline V lookup: CDR1 MGHRA, CDR2 YSYEKL. Trimming shortened V by 4 bases and J by 0 bases, and 10 bases separated the two germline ends.

In this sample, this clonotype turned up a few times. The chain uses TRBV4-3 and TRBJ2-3; D is perhaps TRBD1 or TRBD2 (6 bases each). Looked up from germline, CDR1 is LGHNA and CDR2 is YSLEER. The length of the CDR3 is 14 residues. Trimming took 1 base from V and 4 from J, leaving 9 bases between them. The CDR3 bases are TGCGCCAGCAGCCAAGTGAGGGGGGCAGATACGCAGTATTTT. Translation gives CASSQVRGADTQYF.

This clonotype was found many times. This chain links TRBV20-1 with TRBJ1-5; 8 positions agree with TRBD1. This CDR3 contains 14 residues. The junction had 6 bases not matched to a gene; V was cut back by 2 bases and J by 6 bases. From germline, CDR1 is DFQATT and CDR2 SNEGSKA (reference sequence). This CDR3 is CSARLGQGGQPQHF. The CDR3 DNA follows: TGCAGTGCTAGACTCGGACAGGGCGGTCAGCCCCAGCATTTT.

The rearrangement links TRBV5-1 to TRBJ2-1; D is tentatively TRBD1 or TRBD2 (5 bases each). The V gene's germline CDR1 is SGHRS and CDR2 YFSETQ. Trimming cost V 4 bases and J 4 bases, with 21 bases left between them. The CDR3 has 17 residues. Here the CDR3 DNA reads TGCGCCAGCAGCCAGGACCCTCCAGGGAGTTCGTACAATGAGCAGTTCTTC. Translation: CASSQDPPGSSYNEQFF.

CDR3 sequence reads: CASRPSIDTQYF. The CDR3 DNA is TGTGCCAGCAGACCATCGATAGATACGCAGTATTTT. This sequence joins TRBV12-3 or TRBV12-4 and TRBJ2-3; the D is unclear. The CDR3 length is 12 residues. Trimming stripped 6 bases from V and 5 bases from J, with 9 bases between.

This clonotype was detected a few times. The genes are TRBV15 and TRBJ2-7; possibly TRBD2 for D (5 bases). From germline, CDR1 is LNHNV and CDR2 YYDKDF (reference sequence). The CDR3 loop spans 15 amino acids. V was shortened by 1 base and J by 2 bases, with 12 bases between the two germline ends. The CDR3 DNA is TGTGCCACCAGCAGAGGAGGGCAGTTAACCTACGAGCAGTACTTC. Translated: CATSRGGQLTYEQYF.

This chain links TRBV7-9 with TRBJ2-1, with D tentatively TRBD2 (5 bases). The CDR3 length is 14 residues. CDR1 is SEHNR and CDR2 is FQNEAQ in the germline V gene (reference sequence). Deletions cut 5 bases from V and 5 bases from J, with 13 bases between. The CDR3 DNA is TGTGCCAGCAGCGAGGACTTGTTAAACAATGAGCAGTTCTTC. It is translated as CASSEDLLNNEQFF.

This chain uses TRBV18 with TRBJ2-2; D possibly uses TRBD1 or TRBD2 (5 bases each). Germline lookup yields CDR1 KGHSH and CDR2 LQKENI. This CDR3 has 16 residues. The ends were cut back, 6 bases at V and 0 bases at J, with 14 bases in the middle. The CDR3 sequence: CASSLSRGPNTGELFF. CDR3 nucleotide sequence: TGTGCCAGCTCGCTAAGCCGGGGACCGAACACCGGGGAGCTGTTTTTT. Based on the CDR3 plus reference TRBV18 and TRBJ2-2, the full variable domain is NAGVMQNPRHLVRRRGQEARLRCSPMKGHSHVYWYRQLPEEGLKFMVYLQKENIIDESGMPKERFSAEFPKEGPSILRIQQVVRGDSAAYFCASSLSRGPNTGELFFGEGSRLTVL.

This clonotype showed up just a few times. V is TRBV2 and J is TRBJ1-1; D is undetermined. CDR3 length equals 13 residues. CDR1 is SNHLY, CDR2 FYNNEI, per germline. V lost 3 bases, J lost 10 bases, and 15 bases lay in between. The chain's CDR3 is CASSDSPPPRAFF. The CDR3 nucleotides read TGTGCCAGCAGTGATAGCCCCCCTCCACGAGCTTTCTTT.

This clonotype was seen ten or more times. The chain carries TRBV29-1 and TRBJ1-2, with D unresolved. Trimming pared 6 bases from V and 6 bases from J, leaving 11 bases between. The CDR3 spans 11 residues. Germline loops: CDR1 SQVTM, CDR2 ANQGSEA. This chain's CDR3 is CSVDSTDGYTF. The CDR3 bases are TGCAGCGTGGACTCAACTGATGGCTACACCTTC.

This clonotype was recorded many times. The V and J genes are TRBV29-1 and TRBJ2-3; D tentatively fits TRBD1 or TRBD2 (5 bases each). Per the germline V gene, CDR1 is SQVTM and CDR2 is ANQGSEA. V lost 7 bases and J lost 5, with 16 bases in between. The CDR3 spans 13 residues. The CDR3 protein is CSARDGTIDTQYF. The CDR3 DNA sequence: TGCAGCGCCCGGGACGGGACGATAGATACGCAGTATTTT.

This clonotype was observed many times. The genes are TRBV28 and TRBJ2-7; D possibly corresponds to TRBD2 (5 bases). CDR1 is MDHEN, CDR2 SYDVKM, per germline. Trimming pared 5 bases from V and 0 bases from J, leaving 8 bases between. The CDR3 runs 13 residues. The CDR3 loop is CASSTGSSYEQYF. The CDR3 DNA is TGTGCCAGCAGTACGGGGAGCTCCTACGAGCAGTACTTC.

This clonotype was counted at least ten times. The V and J genes are TRBV20-1 and TRBJ1-5; D call uncertain. This CDR3 has 16 residues. Germline values: CDR1 DFQATT, CDR2 SNEGSKA (reference sequence). The V end was cut by 0 bases, the J end by 0 bases, with 12 bases between. DNA for the CDR3: TGCAGTGCTAGAGATCCCGGAAGATCTAGCAATCAGCCCCAGCATTTT. This encodes CSARDPGRSSNQPQHF.

This clonotype was seen once. A much larger clone lies one base from this, so it may be a read error. This chain uses TRBV4-2 with TRBJ2-2; D possibly corresponds to TRBD2 (5 bases). The CDR3 runs 16 residues. Per the germline V gene, CDR1 is LGHNA and CDR2 is YNFKEQ. V was trimmed by 0 bases and J by 4 bases, leaving 12 bases between them. The CDR3 reads CASSQEGASGTGELFF. For the CDR3, the DNA is TGTGCCAGCAGCCAAGAGGGCGCGAGCGGCACCGGGGAGCTGTTTTTT.

In this sample, this clonotype turned up a few times. This rearrangement joins TRBV7-2 to TRBJ2-7; TRBD2 matches at 9 bases. Germline V lookup: CDR1 SGHTA, CDR2 FQGNSA. The CDR3 is made up of 13 amino acids. With V trimmed by 6 bases and J by 2 bases, 2 bases remained unmatched. The CDR3 DNA follows: TGTGCCAGCAGAAGCGGGAGGACCTACGAGCAGTACTTC. The encoded protein is CASRSGRTYEQYF.

The chain has TRBV12-3 or TRBV12-4 and TRBJ2-1, with 9 bases that match TRBD2. The V segment lost 2 bases and the J segment 3 bases; nucleotides outside the gene matches: 8. The CDR3 is made up of 17 amino acids. As DNA, the CDR3 is TGTGCCAGCAGTTTATATTCTAGCGGGGCTAACTACAATGAGCAGTTCTTC. Its protein product is CASSLYSSGANYNEQFF.

Only a few counts were recorded for this clonotype. J is TRBJ2-5 and V is TRBV3-1; TRBD1 matches 10 bases. The germline gives CDR1 LGHDT, CDR2 YNNKEL (reference sequence). With 3 bases clipped from V and 3 bases from J, the junction kept 10 bases outside the gene matches. The CDR3 is 17 amino acids. The CDR3 nucleotides read TGTGCCAGCAGCCACAGACAGGGGGCCCTATCTAAAGAGACCCAGTACTTC. Amino acids: CASSHRQGALSKETQYF.

This clonotype has a handful of counts. The chain is built from TRBV24-1 and TRBJ2-3, with 8 bases fitting TRBD2. J lost 6 bases, V lost 4 bases, and 5 bases had no gene match. CDR1 and CDR2 from the germline V gene are KGHDR and SFDVKD. CDR3 length: 14 residues. The CDR3 DNA reads TGTGCCACCAGTGACTTTTCTAGCGGGGATACGCAGTATTTT. Residues: CATSDFSSGDTQYF.

This clonotype was recorded at least ten times. The gene calls are TRBV4-3 and TRBJ2-2; 8 bases fit TRBD1. Germline V gene data show CDR1 as LGHNA and CDR2 as YSLEER. V lost 3 bases and J lost 6; bases outside the gene matches: 6. The CDR3 has 15 residues. The CDR3 DNA is TGCGCCAGCAGCCACGGGACAGGATTGGCCGGGGAGCTGTTTTTT. Protein product: CASSHGTGLAGELFF.